The rows below give T cell receptor beta chains drawn from one sample of a study of T cells after yellow fever vaccination. TCRdb called the 5' RACE reads again in MiXCR, with one record for every CDR3 protein. This repertoire shows some 400,000 distinct CDR3 sequences, 6.2% found once; its top ten account for around 16%. Sequences were derived from PBMCs, sampled 5 days after the yellow fever booster vaccination. The receptors were gathered from a man aged 25 to 40 who received the YFV17D yellow fever vaccine. Each CDR3 is given with its conserved first and last residue. D genes are given only for firm matches. Only part of the rows carry a size: once, few, many, or a class if the clone is expanded.

d_call: NA
v_call: TRBV20-1
j_call: TRBJ2-6
clone_size: NA
cdr3_nt: TGCAGTGCGGCGAGACCTGGGGCCAACGTCCTGACTTTC
cdr3_aa: CSAARPGANVLTF

d_call: NA
v_call: TRBV6-1
j_call: TRBJ2-3
clone_size: many
cdr3_nt: TGTGCCAGCAGTGTTGGACAGTATAGCACAGATACGCAGTATTTT
cdr3_aa: CASSVGQYSTDTQYF

d_call: NA
v_call: TRBV3-1
j_call: TRBJ1-3
clone_size: NA
cdr3_nt: TGTACCAGCAGCCAAGCAACCAGCTCTGGAAACACCATATATTTT
cdr3_aa: CTSSQATSSGNTIYF

d_call: NA
v_call: TRBV12-3/TRBV12-4
j_call: TRBJ1-1
clone_size: NA
cdr3_nt: TGTGCCAGCAGTTTAGGCGGGACGGGGGCTGAAGCTTTCTTT
cdr3_aa: CASSLGGTGAEAFF

d_call: TRBD2
v_call: TRBV11-2
j_call: TRBJ2-3
clone_size: many
cdr3_nt: TGTGCCAGCAGCCTAATAGGACTAGCGGGCACAGATACGCAGTATTTT
cdr3_aa: CASSLIGLAGTDTQYF

d_call: TRBD2
v_call: TRBV20-1
j_call: TRBJ2-3
clone_size: many
cdr3_nt: TGCAGTGCTGGGCGGTGGGCTAGCGGACTCGATACGCAGTATTTT
cdr3_aa: CSAGRWASGLDTQYF

d_call: TRBD1
v_call: TRBV16
j_call: TRBJ1-5
clone_size: many
cdr3_nt: TGTGCCAGCAGCCAATCGGAGACAGGGGTTTCCCAGCCCCAGCATTTT
cdr3_aa: CASSQSETGVSQPQHF

d_call: NA
v_call: TRBV7-2
j_call: TRBJ2-2
clone_size: many
cdr3_nt: TGTGCCAGCAGCTTAGTTGCCATTTTTGGGGAGCTGTTTTTT
cdr3_aa: CASSLVAIFGELFF

d_call: TRBD1
v_call: TRBV28
j_call: TRBJ2-7
clone_size: many
cdr3_nt: TGTGCCAGCAGCCCGGGACAGTCCTACGAGCAGTACTTC
cdr3_aa: CASSPGQSYEQYF

d_call: NA
v_call: TRBV4-3
j_call: TRBJ2-1
clone_size: many
cdr3_nt: TGCGCCAGCAGCCAAGAGGGGAATGAGCAGTTCTTC
cdr3_aa: CASSQEGNEQFF

d_call: NA
v_call: TRBV20-1
j_call: TRBJ1-5
clone_size: few
cdr3_nt: TGCAGTGCTAGAGATGGTAACAGATCCCCTTATAGCAATCAGCCCCAGCATTTT
cdr3_aa: CSARDGNRSPYSNQPQHF

d_call: TRBD2
v_call: TRBV5-1
j_call: TRBJ2-1
clone_size: many
cdr3_nt: TGCGCCAGCAGCTTGGACGGGAGGGAGTTGGGTTACAATGAGCAGTTCTTC
cdr3_aa: CASSLDGRELGYNEQFF

d_call: TRBD2
v_call: TRBV11-1
j_call: TRBJ2-3
clone_size: few
cdr3_nt: TGTGCCAGCAGCTCGGATTTGGGACTAGCCGCCCTCACAGATACGCAGTATTTT
cdr3_aa: CASSSDLGLAALTDTQYF

d_call: NA
v_call: TRBV11-1
j_call: TRBJ1-6
clone_size: NA
cdr3_nt: TGTGCCAGCAGCTTAGGCGTGGTGCCGGAGGCCTATAATTCACCCCTCCACTTT
cdr3_aa: CASSLGVVPEAYNSPLHF

d_call: NA
v_call: TRBV30
j_call: TRBJ1-3
clone_size: few
cdr3_nt: TGTGCCTGGAGTGAAGGAACCCCTGGAAACACCATATATTTT
cdr3_aa: CAWSEGTPGNTIYF

d_call: NA
v_call: TRBV6-2/TRBV6-3
j_call: TRBJ2-7
clone_size: NA
cdr3_nt: TGTGCCAGCAGTTTCATGCCAGATGAGCAGTACTTC
cdr3_aa: CASSFMPDEQYF

d_call: NA
v_call: TRBV28
j_call: TRBJ2-5
clone_size: NA
cdr3_nt: TGTGCCAGCAGTCCACAGGACTTGGTCCAAGAGACCCAGTACTTC
cdr3_aa: CASSPQDLVQETQYF

d_call: NA
v_call: TRBV10-3
j_call: TRBJ2-5
clone_size: few
cdr3_nt: TGTGCCATCAACTCCGGGGAGACCCAGTACTTC
cdr3_aa: CAINSGETQYF

d_call: NA
v_call: TRBV5-1
j_call: TRBJ2-5
clone_size: many
cdr3_nt: TGCGCCAGCAGCTGGGACCCTCAGGGGCCCGAGACCCAGTACTTC
cdr3_aa: CASSWDPQGPETQYF

d_call: TRBD1
v_call: TRBV20-1
j_call: TRBJ2-3
clone_size: NA
cdr3_nt: TGCAGTGCCATACGGGACAGAAGCACAGATACGCAGTATTTT
cdr3_aa: CSAIRDRSTDTQYF

d_call: NA
v_call: TRBV7-2
j_call: TRBJ1-1
clone_size: NA
cdr3_nt: TGTGCCAGCAGCCAGGTTGCTGAAGCTTTCTTT
cdr3_aa: CASSQVAEAFF

d_call: TRBD1
v_call: TRBV15
j_call: TRBJ1-5
clone_size: few
cdr3_nt: TGTGCCACCAGCAGTCACTGGGGACAGGGTGCGATCTATAGCAATCAGCCCCAGCATTTT
cdr3_aa: CATSSHWGQGAIYSNQPQHF

d_call: TRBD1
v_call: TRBV7-2
j_call: TRBJ1-2
clone_size: NA
cdr3_nt: TGTGCCAGCAGCTTAGCGACAGGGGCTGGCTACACCTTC
cdr3_aa: CASSLATGAGYTF

d_call: NA
v_call: TRBV9
j_call: TRBJ2-2
clone_size: many
cdr3_nt: TGTGCCAGCAGCGTAGTAGGTTACGCCGCCGGGGAGCTGTTTTTT
cdr3_aa: CASSVVGYAAGELFF

d_call: TRBD2
v_call: TRBV20-1
j_call: TRBJ2-1
clone_size: many
cdr3_nt: TGCAGTGCCCCGACTAGCGGGACAACGAATGAGCAGTTCTTC
cdr3_aa: CSAPTSGTTNEQFF

d_call: TRBD1
v_call: TRBV4-1
j_call: TRBJ1-1
clone_size: NA
cdr3_nt: TGCGCCAGCAGCCGTATGAGGGTGGGAGACAGGGGGGTTGTGAACACTGAAGCTTTCTTT
cdr3_aa: CASSRMRVGDRGVVNTEAFF

d_call: NA
v_call: TRBV12-3/TRBV12-4
j_call: TRBJ2-6
clone_size: few
cdr3_nt: TGTGCCAGCAGTTTTCTCAGACCTGGGGCCAACGTCCTGACTTTC
cdr3_aa: CASSFLRPGANVLTF

d_call: NA
v_call: TRBV19
j_call: TRBJ1-5
clone_size: few
cdr3_nt: TGTGCCAGTAGTATTATCCCAGACCAGCCCCAGCATTTT
cdr3_aa: CASSIIPDQPQHF

d_call: TRBD2
v_call: TRBV9
j_call: TRBJ2-1
clone_size: NA
cdr3_nt: TGTGCCAGCAGCGACGGCCATACTAGCGGGAGTAAGGATGAGCAGTTCTTC
cdr3_aa: CASSDGHTSGSKDEQFF

d_call: NA
v_call: TRBV11-2
j_call: TRBJ2-3
clone_size: many
cdr3_nt: TGTGCCAGCAGCTTAGACAGGGTGGGAGTGGATACGCAGTATTTT
cdr3_aa: CASSLDRVGVDTQYF

d_call: NA
v_call: TRBV7-2
j_call: TRBJ2-7
clone_size: NA
cdr3_nt: TGTGCCAGCAGCTTACCCCTAACAGGGCATGTCAGCTACGAGCAGTACTTC
cdr3_aa: CASSLPLTGHVSYEQYF

d_call: NA
v_call: TRBV5-1
j_call: TRBJ2-5
clone_size: few
cdr3_nt: TGCGCCAGCAGCTTGGACCCCGGGACCCGGAGAGAGACCCAGTACTTC
cdr3_aa: CASSLDPGTRRETQYF